The clone carrying this T cell receptor (beta chain) was seen a handful of times. Its antigen remains unidentified. This sample stems from a study of beta chain features in type 1 diabetes. Looking at the study overall: In age, gender and cell yields, patients were similar to healthy donors. General study points: Researchers report that Type 1 diabetes patients had moderately but significantly shorter TCRB CDR3s across all four CD4+ subsets.

CDR3 length: 15 residues. Germline V gene data show CDR1 as SEHNR and CDR2 as FQNEAQ (reference sequence). J was trimmed by 6 bases and V by 3 bases; bases with no gene match: 7. One heparinised blood draw, averaging about 116 mL, came from each donor. Expressed TCRB transcripts were sequenced after all isolated RNA was converted to cDNA. This table comes from immunoSEQ multiplex PCR, and its TCRdb copy is limited to in-frame clones, with some not included. The top ten hold about 0.016% of the sample, which has a few hundred thousand clones, approximately 12% seen once. The TCR originated in a young woman with type 1 diabetes. The genes are TRBV7-9 and TRBJ2-1, with TRBD2 identical over 8 bases. Sequencing was done on a sample of naive CD4+ T cells from blood. The CDR3, as DNA: TGTGCCAGCAGCTTCTTGGGGACTAGAGCCAATGAGCAGTTCTTC. It translates to CASSFLGTRANEQFF.